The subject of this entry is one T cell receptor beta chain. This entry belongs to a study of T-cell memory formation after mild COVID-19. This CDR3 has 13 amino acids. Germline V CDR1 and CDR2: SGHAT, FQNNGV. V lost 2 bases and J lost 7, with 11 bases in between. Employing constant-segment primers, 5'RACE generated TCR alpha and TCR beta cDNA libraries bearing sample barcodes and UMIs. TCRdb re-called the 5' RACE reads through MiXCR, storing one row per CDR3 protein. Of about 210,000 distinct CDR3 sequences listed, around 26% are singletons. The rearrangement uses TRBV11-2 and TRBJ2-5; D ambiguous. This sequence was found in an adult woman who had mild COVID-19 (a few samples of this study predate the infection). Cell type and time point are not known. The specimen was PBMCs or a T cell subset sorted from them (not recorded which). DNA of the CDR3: TGTGCCAGCAGCTTATCAGGCTCGGGGACCCAGTACTTC. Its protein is CASSLSGSGTQYF.